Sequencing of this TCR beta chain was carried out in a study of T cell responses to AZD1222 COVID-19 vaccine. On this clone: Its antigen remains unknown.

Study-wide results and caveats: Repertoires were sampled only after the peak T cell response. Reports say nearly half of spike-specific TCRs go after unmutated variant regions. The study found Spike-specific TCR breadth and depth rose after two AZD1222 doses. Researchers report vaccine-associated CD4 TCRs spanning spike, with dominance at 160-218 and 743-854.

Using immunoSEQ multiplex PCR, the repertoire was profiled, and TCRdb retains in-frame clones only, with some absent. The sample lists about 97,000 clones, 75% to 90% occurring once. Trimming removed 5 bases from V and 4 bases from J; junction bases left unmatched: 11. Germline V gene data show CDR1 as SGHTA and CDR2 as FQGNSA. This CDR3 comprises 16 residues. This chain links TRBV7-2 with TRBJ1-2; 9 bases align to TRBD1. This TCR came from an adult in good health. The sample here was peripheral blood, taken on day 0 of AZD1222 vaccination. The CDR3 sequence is CASSRRRTGAFYGYTF. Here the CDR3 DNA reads TGTGCCAGCAGCAGAAGGCGGACAGGGGCGTTCTATGGCTACACCTTC.